This T cell receptor beta chain is drawn from a study of CXCR3-negative and CXCR3-positive naive CD8 T cells. Whole-study results and caveats: Researchers report that CXCR3-positive naive cells carry more hydrophobic TRB CDR3s than CXCR3-negative naive cells. For naive cells, CXCR3-negative and CXCR3-positive subsets had similar TRBV-TRBJ usage; for memory cells, usage differed. The study found comparably high diversity in both naive subsets and much lower diversity in memory CD8+ cells.

The CDR3 loop spans 18 amino acids. Concerning this clonotype: Antigen: not known.

CD45RO-CCR7+CD27+CD95- defined naive CD8+ T cells. The study made its TRB cDNA libraries by 5' RACE, adding UMI labels. TCRdb reprocessed the 5' RACE reads and stores each CDR3 protein as one record, lacking DNA. The sample totals over 100,000 distinct CDR3 sequences. The TCR originated in a human donor in good health. Some clones in this sample may be carry-over from other donors' samples. The chain combines TRBV12-3 or TRBV12-4 with TRBJ2-2; TCRdb lists TRBD2, though no DNA is available to test this call. The sequencing input was naive CXCR3+ CD8+ T cells from blood. Subset given: CD45RO-CCR7+CD27+CD95- naive CD8+ T cells expressing CXCR3 (TNR3+). The CDR3 here is CASSSRASSGRAFGELFF.